The source of this TCR beta chain is a study of blood T cell repertoires in COVID-19. Across the whole study: The United States, Italy and Spain were the sources of the acute and convalescent COVID-19 samples. PBMCs, B-cell-depleted T cells, or T cells were the source of the cDNA or gDNA that made up the material.

Germline values: CDR1 SGHTA, CDR2 FQGNSA. The junction had 2 bases not matched to a gene; V was cut back by 0 bases and J by 2 bases. The CDR3 consists of 15 residues. In the source study's methods: Reference gene primer amplification in the assay estimated nucleated cell counts. Clones were sequenced by immunoSEQ multiplex PCR, and TCRdb holds only the in-frame ones, with some missing. The D gene and trimming were derived from the DNA, and the V and J assignments and clone size from that table. The table lists some 240,000 clones, approximately 88% of them singletons, with about 6% in the top ten. This chain connects TRBV7-2 to TRBJ1-1, with 8 nucleotides matching TRBD1. The TCR was taken from a man aged 60-69 years who had recovered from COVID-19. Sequencing was performed on peripheral blood. For the CDR3, the DNA is TGTGCCAGCAGCTTAGCTGGGACAGGTAACACTGAAGCTTTCTTT. Protein product: CASSLAGTGNTEAFF.